Each of the 16 T cell receptor beta chains below was sequenced from the same sample in a study of CD8 T cells in ankylosing spondylitis. TCRdb independently ran MiXCR on the 5' RACE reads; one entry per CDR3 protein. The table lists 50,000 to 75,000 distinct CDR3 sequences, approximately 5.7% of them singletons, with roughly 4.8% in the top ten. The sample was synovial fluid, either unsorted or a sorted T cell fraction (not recorded which). These receptors all come from a male donor with ankylosing spondylitis.

This clonotype was observed many times. The chain links TRBV6-1 to TRBJ2-7; weak D call: TRBD1 (5 bases). Trimming removed 5 bases from V and 2 bases from J, with 13 bases in between. The CDR3 has 14 amino acids. Germline lookup yields CDR1 MNHNS and CDR2 SASEGT. The CDR3: CASSPDILPYEQYF. CDR3 nucleotides: TGTGCCAGCAGTCCGGACATCCTTCCCTACGAGCAGTACTTC.

Concerning this clonotype itself: With a much larger clone just one base away, this may be a read error. V usage is TRBV12-3 or TRBV12-4 and J usage is TRBJ2-7; D remains ambiguous. CDR3 length: 13 amino acids. CDR3 nucleotides: TGTGACAGCAGTTCCGTGTATTCCTACGAGCAGTACTTC. Translated, it gives CDSSSVYSYEQYF.

This chain links TRBV6-2 or TRBV6-3 with TRBJ2-7; 7 bases fit TRBD1. Germline assignment: CDR1 MNHEY and CDR2 SVGEGT. CDR3 length: 16 amino acids. The ends lost 2 bases at V and 1 base at J; junction bases unmatched: 8. The chain's CDR3 is CASSYTIRDSSYEQYF. In DNA, the CDR3 is TGTGCCAGCAGTTACACTATCCGGGACAGTTCCTACGAGCAGTACTTC.

This clonotype was seen at least ten times. The chain carries TRBV7-3 and TRBJ1-3; D is unclear. Trimming took 6 bases from V and 1 from J, leaving 10 bases between them. The CDR3 sequence is 14 residues long. CDR1 and CDR2 (germline): SGHTA, FQGTGA. The CDR3 nucleotides are TGTGCCAGCAGTTTGTCGAATTCTGGAAACACCATATATTTT. This translates into CASSLSNSGNTIYF.

This clonotype is medium-sized (0.01 to 0.1%) by share. The rearrangement uses TRBV30 and TRBJ2-1; 7 bases fit TRBD2. The CDR3 runs 15 residues. Germline-derived CDR1 and CDR2 are GTSNPN and SVGIG (reference sequence). Trimming cost V 2 bases and J 3 bases; bases outside gene matches: 7. The DNA of the CDR3 is TGTGCCTGGAGTTCGGGGAGCGGGATCTACAATGAGCAGTTCTTC. Translation: CAWSSGSGIYNEQFF.

Ten or more counts support this clonotype. The V gene is TRBV12-3 or TRBV12-4, the J gene TRBJ1-6; D perhaps matches TRBD1 (5 bases). The V end was cut by 5 bases, the J end by 7 bases, with 18 bases between. The CDR3 is 16 residues long. The CDR3 loop is CASSPSEGAGNSPLHF. CDR3 nucleotides: TGTGCCAGCAGTCCGAGTGAAGGGGCAGGGAATTCACCCCTCCACTTT.

This clonotype was seen ten or more times. This chain connects TRBV18 to TRBJ1-6; D is possibly TRBD1 (5 bases). Per the germline V gene, CDR1 is KGHSH and CDR2 is LQKENI. The CDR3 runs 12 residues. The germline V and J ends were trimmed by 8 bases and 7 bases, with 9 bases remaining between them. The chain's CDR3 is CASRPGNSPLHF. The CDR3 DNA reads as TGTGCCAGCCGGCCAGGGAATTCACCCCTCCACTTT.

This clonotype was seen ten or more times. The rearrangement links TRBV25-1 to TRBJ2-7; no clear D gene. V lost 3 bases, J lost 0 bases, and 12 bases lay in between. The germline gives CDR1 MGHDK, CDR2 SYGVNS. The CDR3 contains 15 residues. CDR3 DNA: TGTGCCAGCAGTGATTCCCAGGCTTACTCCTACGAGCAGTACTTC. Its protein product is CASSDSQAYSYEQYF.

V and J are TRBV28 and TRBJ2-7, with 7 bases fitting TRBD1. Germline CDR1 reads MDHEN; CDR2 reads SYDVKM. The CDR3 runs to 15 residues. Unmatched junction bases numbered 13, after V lost 6 bases and J lost 5 bases. This chain's CDR3 is CASSPSDRDRHEQYF. The DNA of the CDR3 is TGTGCCAGCAGCCCCTCCGACAGGGATCGCCACGAGCAGTACTTC.

With regard to this clonotype: A read error may produce the germline difference seen at one junction end. The V gene is TRBV5-1, the J gene TRBJ2-5, with D perhaps TRBD2 (6 bases). The CDR3 length is 14 residues. Looked up from germline, CDR1 is SGHRS and CDR2 is YFSETQ. The CDR3 nucleotides are TGCGCCAGCAGCTTGGGTCCCGGGACTGGGACCCAATACTTC. Residues: CASSLGPGTGTQYF.

V gene TRBV11-2 combines with J gene TRBJ2-1; TRBD1 or TRBD2 may be the D gene (5 bases each). The CDR3 runs 13 residues. Germline V lookup: CDR1 SGHAT, CDR2 FQNNGV. With 1 base removed from V and 8 bases from J, the gap between germline ends came to 9 bases. The CDR3 is CASSLGGLDEQFF. For the CDR3, the DNA is TGTGCCAGCAGCTTAGGGGGGTTGGATGAGCAGTTCTTC.

In its sample, this clonotype was seen many times. The chain combines TRBV20-1 with TRBJ1-1; D is undetermined. CDR1 and CDR2 (germline): DFQATT, SNEGSKA (reference sequence). The CDR3 is 16 amino acids. V lost 4 bases to trimming and J lost 1 base, with 19 bases between them. The chain's CDR3 is CSANDWQVMRNTEAFF. CDR3 DNA: TGCAGTGCTAATGATTGGCAGGTGATGCGGAACACTGAAGCTTTCTTT.

This clonotype was seen at least ten times. The chain has TRBV7-9 and TRBJ2-5; D not resolved. V was trimmed by 2 bases and J by 2 bases, leaving 18 bases between them. Germline V lookup: CDR1 SEHNR, CDR2 FQNEAQ (reference sequence). The CDR3 is 17 residues long. CDR3 sequence (DNA): TGTGCCAGCAGCTTAATTCTCCAAACCGGTCGGCAAGAGACCCAGTACTTC. This encodes CASSLILQTGRQETQYF. The full variable domain, its missing parts supplied by reference TRBV7-9 and TRBJ2-5, is DTGVSQNPRHKITKRGQNVTFRCDPISEHNRLYWYRQTLGQGPEFLTYFQNEAQLEKSRLLSDRFSAERPKGSFSTLEIQRTEQGDSAMYLCASSLILQTGRQETQYFGPGTRLLVL.

The V call is TRBV5-4, the J call TRBJ2-2; TRBD1 agrees at 7 bases. Germline trimming cut 3 bases from V and 7 bases from J; bases unmatched to any gene: 9. Germline values: CDR1 SGHNT, CDR2 YYREEE (reference sequence). The CDR3 runs 15 residues. The CDR3: CASSWNRGNIGELFF. The CDR3 DNA is TGTGCCAGCAGCTGGAACAGGGGTAATATCGGGGAGCTGTTTTTT.

This clonotype was seen at least ten times. This rearrangement joins TRBV5-1 to TRBJ2-3, with 12 bases fitting TRBD2. Germline V gene sequence: CDR1 SGHRS, CDR2 YFSETQ. The CDR3 length is 15 residues. Unmatched junction bases numbered 7, after V lost 7 bases and J lost 4 bases. Here the CDR3 DNA reads TGCGCCAGCCGAGAGGGACTAGCGGGCGCAGATACGCAGTATTTT. It encodes CASREGLAGADTQYF.

There are many counts of this clonotype. V is TRBV14 and J is TRBJ2-7; no reliable D call. The CDR3 runs 14 residues. V was trimmed by 0 bases and J by 6 bases, leaving 12 bases between them. Looked up from germline, CDR1 is SGHDN and CDR2 is FVKESK. The CDR3 sequence is CASSQDKVGFEQYF. The CDR3 DNA reads TGTGCCAGCAGCCAAGATAAGGTTGGGTTCGAGCAGTACTTC.